This passage covers 4 T cell receptor beta chains from one sample sequenced in a study of T-cell memory formation after mild COVID-19. TCRdb re-called the 5' RACE reads with MiXCR, one entry per CDR3 protein. Of some 350,000 distinct CDR3 sequences in the sample, about an eighth were seen once. The sequenced material came from PBMCs or a T cell subset sorted from them (not recorded which). The receptors were sampled from a man between 18 and 35 years old who had mild COVID-19 (a few samples of this study predate the infection). Cell type and time point are not known.

V is TRBV7-8 and J is TRBJ2-5, with D tentatively TRBD1 (7 bases). Germline loops: CDR1 SGHVS, CDR2 FQNEAQ. This CDR3 is 16 amino acids long. Trimming took 5 bases from V and 5 from J, leaving 21 bases between them. As DNA, the CDR3 is TGTGCCAGCAGCCCCGCCAGGGGGGCCAATTGGGAGACCCAGTACTTC. It is translated as CASSPARGANWETQYF. Full variable domain (remainder filled in from reference TRBV7-8 and TRBJ2-5): GAGVSQSPRYKVAKRGQDVALRCDPISGHVSLFWYQQALGQGPEFLTYFQNEAQLDKSGLPSDRFFAERPEGSVSTLKIQRTQQEDSAVYLCASSPARGANWETQYFGPGTRLLVL.

This clonotype was counted only a few times. The chain couples TRBV10-3 to TRBJ2-7, with 7 bases aligning to TRBD1. There are 14 residues in the CDR3. Germline V gene data show CDR1 as ENHRY and CDR2 as SYGVKD. V lost 5 bases and J lost 2; bases outside the gene matches: 6. Written as DNA, the CDR3 is TGTGCCATCAGTACAGGGACAGCGCCCTACGAGCAGTACGTC. This gives the protein CAISTGTAPYEQYV.

V usage is TRBV28 and J usage is TRBJ1-5, with D possibly matching TRBD1 (6 bases). The CDR3 has 14 residues. The germline gives CDR1 MDHEN, CDR2 SYDVKM. Trimming removed 5 bases from V and 9 bases from J, with 17 bases in between. The CDR3 sequence: CASSATGPWGPQHF. In DNA, the CDR3 is TGTGCCAGCAGTGCTACAGGGCCGTGGGGGCCCCAGCATTTT.

This clonotype turned up a few times. The CDR3 sequence is CASSERDRKTSSTDTQYF. The CDR3, as DNA: TGTGCCAGCAGCGAAAGGGACAGAAAGACTTCTAGCACAGATACGCAGTATTTT. This chain connects TRBV9 to TRBJ2-3; 7 bases are shared with TRBD1. In germline, CDR1 is SGDLS, CDR2 YYNGEE. V lost 3 bases, J lost 0 bases, and 13 bases stayed unmatched. CDR3 length equals 18 residues.